The 2 T cell receptor beta chains in this list originate from one sample, sequenced in a study of type 1 regulatory T cells. TCRdb re-called the reads through MiXCR, storing one row per CDR3 protein. The sample lists about 69,000 distinct CDR3 sequences, about a fifth occurring once. Antigens of these TCRs are unknown. Study-level results: Compared with non-type 1 regulatory T cells, type 1 regulatory T cells showed a more restricted TCR repertoire.

Source material: cultured type 1 regulatory T (Tr1) cells, either the whole culture or a sorted fraction (not recorded which). All receptors derive from a human donor in good health.

This clonotype came up a few times. One end of the junction does not line up with germline, which may come from a read error. The chain has TRBV5-1 and TRBJ1-2; D not certain. There are 8 residues in the CDR3. Germline V gives CDR1 SGHRS, CDR2 YFSETQ. DNA for the CDR3: TGCGCCAGCAGCGGGAAGTTGTTC. This codes for CASSGKLF.

This chain joins TRBV7-2 and TRBJ1-1; D remains ambiguous. The CDR3 totals 13 residues. In germline, CDR1 is SGHTA, CDR2 FQGNSA. V was trimmed by 3 bases and J by 1 base, leaving 6 bases between them. The CDR3 DNA reads as TGTGCCAGCAGCTTTACATCGAACACTGAAGCTTTCTTT. It translates to CASSFTSNTEAFF.